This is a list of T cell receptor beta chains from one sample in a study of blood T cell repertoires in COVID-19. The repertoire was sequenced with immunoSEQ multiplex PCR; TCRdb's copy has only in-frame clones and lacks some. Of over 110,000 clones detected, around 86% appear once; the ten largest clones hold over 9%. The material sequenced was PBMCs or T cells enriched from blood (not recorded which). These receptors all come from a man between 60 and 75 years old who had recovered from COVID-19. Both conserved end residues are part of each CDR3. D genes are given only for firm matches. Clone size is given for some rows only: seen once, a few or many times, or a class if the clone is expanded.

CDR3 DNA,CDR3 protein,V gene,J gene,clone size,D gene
TGTGCCAGCAGCTTCCACAGGACAGGAACATACGAGCAGTACTTC,CASSFHRTGTYEQYF,TRBV11-2,TRBJ2-7,.,TRBD1
TGTGCCAGCAGCTCCCAGGGGGCCGGCGAGCAGTACTTC,CASSSQGAGEQYF,TRBV7-2,TRBJ2-7,.,TRBD1
TGTGCCAGCAGTGAAATCCTTGATCAGCCCCAGCATTTT,CASSEILDQPQHF,TRBV6-1,TRBJ1-5,.,.
TGTGCCAGCAGTGAACAGGGATCAGGGGAAAAACTGTTTTTT,CASSEQGSGEKLFF,TRBV28,TRBJ1-4,.,.
TGCGCCAGCAGCTATCTAGGAAGCAGCTATGGCTACACCTTC,CASSYLGSSYGYTF,TRBV5-1,TRBJ1-2,once,.
TGTGCCAGCAGCCCGACAGGGGGCTCCTACGAGCAGTACTTC,CASSPTGGSYEQYF,TRBV28,TRBJ2-7,.,TRBD1
TGTGCCAGCAGCCGCCTATATAGCAATCAGCCCCAGCATTTT,CASSRLYSNQPQHF,TRBV5-6,TRBJ1-5,.,.
TGTGCCAGTAGTGGCCGACTAGCGGGGTCAGCAGATACGCAGTATTTT,CASSGRLAGSADTQYF,TRBV19,TRBJ2-3,.,TRBD2
TGTGCCAGCAGTTACTCGCCTAGCGGAACCTACGAGCAGTACTTC,CASSYSPSGTYEQYF,TRBV6-5,TRBJ2-7,once,TRBD2
TGTGCCAGCAGCTTGGGGGCAGATGACGAGCAGTACTTC,CASSLGADDEQYF,TRBV5-5,TRBJ2-7,.,.
TGTGCCAGCAGTGAAGCGTTCGGTTTGAACACTGAAGCTTTCTTT,CASSEAFGLNTEAFF,TRBV6-1,TRBJ1-1,.,.
TGTGCCAGCAGCGTAGGCCCCAACGTTCTGCAGGGGACCCAGTACTTC,CASSVGPNVLQGTQYF,TRBV9,TRBJ2-5,.,.
TGTGCCAGCAGCTCGCAGGGGGGCGCATTAGAAGCTTTCTTT,CASSSQGGALEAFF,TRBV7-9,TRBJ1-1,.,TRBD1
TGTGCCAGCAGGCCAGTGGGGGGGGGCTACAATGAGCAGTTCTTC,CASRPVGGGYNEQFF,TRBV28,TRBJ2-1,few,TRBD2
TGTGCCGGAAGAGACAGGGAGGAAAAACTGTTTTTT,CAGRDREEKLFF,TRBV2,TRBJ1-4,.,TRBD1
TGTGCCAGTTTCAGCGGCGGGACCAACCCCGGGGAGCTGTTTTTT,CASFSGGTNPGELFF,TRBV19,TRBJ2-2,.,.
TGTGCCAGCGGTTCTCCAGGGTCTAGCTCCTACGAGCAGTACTTC,CASGSPGSSSYEQYF,TRBV28,TRBJ2-7,.,.
TGTGCCAGCAGTGCGCAGGGGGACGCGGATAAGCAGTACTTC,CASSAQGDADKQYF,TRBV27,TRBJ2-7,.,TRBD1
TGTGCCAGCAACCCTTCTGGGAGGAGTTGGGAGGACAATCAGCCCCAGCATTTT,CASNPSGRSWEDNQPQHF,TRBV28,TRBJ1-5,.,.
TGCAGCGTTGAACCGACAGTCACAGATACGCAGTATTTT,CSVEPTVTDTQYF,TRBV29-1,TRBJ2-3,.,.
TGTGCCAGCAGTTTAGGCGGTAGCACCGGGGAGCTGTTTTTT,CASSLGGSTGELFF,TRBV28,TRBJ2-2,.,.
TGTGCCAGCAGTTTGGCTGGACAGCCCAACTATGGCTACACCTTC,CASSLAGQPNYGYTF,TRBV27,TRBJ1-2,.,.
TGTGCCAGTTCCTGGGGGGACAGGGGCACCTACTCTGGAAACACCATATATTTT,CASSWGDRGTYSGNTIYF,TRBV5-5,TRBJ1-3,.,TRBD1
TGTGCCAGCAGTGAGGGTGTGTGGGGCGGTTCACCCCTCCACTTT,CASSEGVWGGSPLHF,TRBV2,TRBJ1-6,.,.
TGTGCCACCAGTGATCACGTCTGGCGGGGGCCGGGGGATACGCAGTATTTT,CATSDHVWRGPGDTQYF,TRBV24-1,TRBJ2-3,.,.
TGTGCCAGCAGCCAAGTAGGGGTCCACGAGCAGTACTTC,CASSQVGVHEQYF,TRBV6-5,TRBJ2-7,.,.